The 18 T cell receptor beta chains reported below all come from one sample, sequenced in a study of cytotoxic CD8 clonotypes in ibrutinib-treated CLL. This table comes from immunoSEQ multiplex PCR, and its TCRdb copy is limited to in-frame clones, with some not included. Of 50,000 to 70,000 clones in the sample, roughly 50% were seen once. The input for sequencing was PBMCs, taken at disease progression, from a patient treated with ibrutinib. These receptors were obtained from a human donor with chronic lymphocytic leukemia.

CDR3 residues: CASSLSEWGDQPQHF. The CDR3 DNA reads TGTGCCAGCAGCTTGAGCGAGTGGGGTGATCAGCCCCAGCATTTT. The V call is TRBV5-6, the J call TRBJ1-5, with D uncertain. V was cut by 1 base and J by 5 bases, with 13 bases left in between. The CDR3 totals 15 residues. CDR1 is SGHDT, CDR2 YYEEEE, per germline.

The rearrangement links TRBV5-1 to TRBJ2-2; 7 bases fit TRBD1. V was pared by 4 bases and J by 3 bases, with 3 bases of the junction left unmatched. This CDR3 comprises 14 residues. Germline CDR1 SGHRS, CDR2 YFSETQ. CDR3 DNA: TGCGCCAGCAGCCCTCAGGGGGACACCGGGGAGCTGTTTTTT. It yields the protein CASSPQGDTGELFF.

The CDR3 bases are TGTGCCAGCAGCTTATTCGGGACGGGGGCCTACGAGCAGTACTTC. Residues: CASSLFGTGAYEQYF. The chain employs TRBV7-2 and TRBJ2-7, with TRBD2 as a possible D gene (6 bases). Germline V gene lookup returns CDR1 SGHTA and CDR2 FQGNSA. This CDR3 has 15 amino acids. Trimming left V 2 bases short and J 2 bases short, with 13 bases between.

This clone was seen more than once but under ten times. The gene calls are TRBV18 and TRBJ2-7; 7 nucleotides match TRBD2. Looked up from germline, CDR1 is KGHSH and CDR2 is LQKENI. CDR3 length: 14 amino acids. The V gene end was trimmed by 0 bases and the J gene end by 2 bases; junction bases not matched to a gene: 1. CDR3 in amino acids: CASSPPGGAYEQYF. The CDR3 DNA reads TGTGCCAGCTCACCACCGGGGGGGGCCTACGAGCAGTACTTC.

J is TRBJ2-7 and V is TRBV5-1, with D possibly being TRBD1 (6 bases). CDR1 SGHRS and CDR2 YFSETQ come from the germline V gene. V lost 0 bases and J 3 bases, leaving 16 bases between the germline ends. This CDR3 comprises 16 residues. As DNA, the CDR3 is TGCGCCAGCAGCTTGGGCCCAGGGGTGGGTAACTACGAGCAGTACTTC. Residues: CASSLGPGVGNYEQYF.

The CDR3 DNA reads TGTGCCAGCAGCGTAGAGGGACTAGCGCGCACAGATACGCAGTATTTT. Its protein is CASSVEGLARTDTQYF. The chain carries TRBV9 and TRBJ2-3; 10 positions agree with TRBD2. CDR3 length: 16 residues. V dropped 0 bases and J dropped 1; count of bases not matched to a gene: 2. CDR1 and CDR2 (germline): SGDLS, YYNGEE.

The J gene is TRBJ1-2, the V gene TRBV14, with 8 positions matching TRBD1. Germline trimming cut 4 bases from V and 3 bases from J; bases unmatched to any gene: 1. This CDR3 comprises 13 residues. Germline loops: CDR1 SGHDN, CDR2 FVKESK. This CDR3 is CASSRTGYYGYTF. In DNA, the CDR3 is TGTGCCAGCAGCCGGACAGGGTACTATGGCTACACCTTC.

The rearrangement links TRBV30 to TRBJ1-1; TRBD1 might be the D (5 bases). There are 13 residues in the CDR3. Germline assignment: CDR1 GTSNPN and CDR2 SVGIG (reference sequence). Trimming cost V 3 bases and J 8 bases, with 16 bases left between them. The CDR3 reads CAWRGGTAREAFF. The CDR3 nucleotides read TGTGCCTGGAGGGGCGGGACGGCACGCGAAGCTTTCTTT.

The chain links TRBV7-8 to TRBJ2-7, with TRBD2 matching over 14 bases. With V trimmed by 4 bases and J by 3 bases, 8 bases remained unmatched. Germline V gene data show CDR1 as SGHVS and CDR2 as FQNEAQ. CDR3 length: 17 amino acids. The CDR3 sequence: CASSWTGTSGSSYEQYF. The CDR3 DNA reads as TGTGCCAGCAGCTGGACCGGGACTAGCGGGAGTAGCTACGAGCAGTACTTC.

This clone is termed medium-sized. This sequence joins TRBV29-1 and TRBJ1-2; D is undetermined. Germline loops: CDR1 SQVTM, CDR2 ANQGSEA. V lost 4 bases to trimming and J lost 6 bases, with 21 bases between them. The length of the CDR3 is 15 residues. This CDR3 reads CSVVEGGSQTDGYTF. DNA for the CDR3: TGCAGCGTTGTAGAGGGTGGGAGCCAAACTGATGGCTACACCTTC.

This clone was counted only a few times. The chain carries TRBV19 and TRBJ1-1, with a possible D match to TRBD1 (6 bases). The CDR3 contains 12 residues. Trimming took 6 bases from V and 10 from J, leaving 15 bases between them. The V gene's germline CDR1 is LNHDA and CDR2 SQIVND (reference sequence). Here the CDR3 reads CASRLQGARAFF. The CDR3 region has the DNA TGTGCCAGTAGACTACAGGGTGCGAGAGCTTTCTTT.

This clone has just a few counts. V gene TRBV27 combines with J gene TRBJ2-7; D may be TRBD2 (6 bases). Germline V CDR1 and CDR2: MNHEY, SMNVEV (reference sequence). V was trimmed by 7 bases and J by 4 bases, leaving 17 bases between them. CDR3 length: 14 residues. This CDR3 reads CASIRTIGSYEQYF. In DNA, the CDR3 is TGTGCCAGCATCCGGACTATTGGGTCATACGAGCAGTACTTC.

This clone has only a few counts. The J gene is TRBJ1-4, the V gene TRBV27; tentative D call: TRBD1 (6 bases). V was clipped by 3 bases and J by 8 bases, with 10 bases between them. The CDR3 is 13 residues long. Germline CDR1 and CDR2: MNHEY and SMNVEV (reference sequence). The CDR3 loop is CASSFTGYEKLFF. CDR3 DNA sequence: TGTGCCAGCAGTTTCACAGGGTACGAAAAACTGTTTTTT. Drawing the rest from reference TRBV27 and TRBJ1-4, the complete variable domain is EAQVTQNPRYLITVTGKKLTVTCSQNMNHEYMSWYRQDPGLGLRQIYYSMNVEVTDKGDVPEGYKVSRKEKRNFPLILESPSPNQTSLYFCASSFTGYEKLFFGSGTQLSVL.

Written as DNA, the CDR3 is TGTGCCAGCAGCTCATCCGGGTTAAGATACAATGAGCAGTTCTTC. It translates to CASSSSGLRYNEQFF. The chain has TRBV7-2 and TRBJ2-1; no clear D gene. Germline CDR1 SGHTA, CDR2 FQGNSA. Trimming removed 4 bases from V and 4 bases from J, with 14 bases in between. This CDR3 is built from 15 residues. The full variable domain, its missing parts supplied by reference TRBV7-2 and TRBJ2-1, is GAGVSQSPSNKVTEKGKDVELRCDPISGHTALYWYRQSLGQGLEFLIYFQGNSAPDKSGLPSDRFSAERTGGSVSTLTIQRTQQEDSAVYLCASSSSGLRYNEQFFGPGTRLTVL.

This clone was observed a handful of times. The chain carries TRBV27 and TRBJ2-7; D gene unclear. Trimming took off 4 bases at V and 3 bases at J, with 4 bases between the two ends. The CDR3 has 11 amino acids. Per germline, CDR1 MNHEY and CDR2 SMNVEV (reference sequence). In DNA form, the CDR3 reads TGTGCCAGCAGTTCAATCTACGAGCAGTACTTC. It translates to CASSSIYEQYF.

This clone turned up a few times. The chain is built from TRBV27 and TRBJ1-1; 8 bases are shared with TRBD1. The CDR3 runs to 15 residues. The V gene's germline CDR1 is MNHEY and CDR2 SMNVEV (reference sequence). V gave up 1 base and J gave up 0 bases; unmatched junction bases: 1. The CDR3, as DNA: TGTGCCAGCAGTTTATTGGGACAGGTGAACACTGAAGCTTTCTTT. It codes for CASSLLGQVNTEAFF.

The chain employs TRBV7-9 and TRBJ2-1; D is perhaps TRBD1 (5 bases). From germline, CDR1 is SEHNR and CDR2 FQNEAQ (reference sequence). The CDR3 is made up of 15 amino acids. The ends were cut back, 5 bases at V and 4 bases at J, with 15 bases in the middle. This CDR3 reads CASSPAAGKYNEQFF. Here the CDR3 DNA reads TGTGCCAGCAGCCCGGCGGCAGGGAAGTACAATGAGCAGTTCTTC.

This clone was observed a few times. The chain recombines TRBV4-1 with TRBJ2-3, with a possible D match to TRBD1 (6 bases). Per germline, CDR1 MGHRA and CDR2 YSYEKL. Trimming took off 1 base at V and 4 bases at J, with 12 bases between the two ends. The CDR3 length is 15 residues. CDR3 sequence (DNA): TGCGCCAGCAGCCAAGGTGGAAGGGGGTCAGATACGCAGTATTTT. Protein product: CASSQGGRGSDTQYF.